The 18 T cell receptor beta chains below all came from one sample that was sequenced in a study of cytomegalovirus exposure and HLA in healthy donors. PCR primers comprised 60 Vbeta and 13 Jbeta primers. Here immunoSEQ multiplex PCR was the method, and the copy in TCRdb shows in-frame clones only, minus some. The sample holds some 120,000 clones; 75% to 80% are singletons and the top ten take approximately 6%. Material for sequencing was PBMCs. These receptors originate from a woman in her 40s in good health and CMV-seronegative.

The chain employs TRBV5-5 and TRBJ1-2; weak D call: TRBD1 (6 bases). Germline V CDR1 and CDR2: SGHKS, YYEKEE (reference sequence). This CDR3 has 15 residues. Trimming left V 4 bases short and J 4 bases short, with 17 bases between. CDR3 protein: CASSEPGTLSYGYTF. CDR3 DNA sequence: TGTGCCAGCAGCGAGCCCGGGACACTCAGCTATGGCTACACCTTC.

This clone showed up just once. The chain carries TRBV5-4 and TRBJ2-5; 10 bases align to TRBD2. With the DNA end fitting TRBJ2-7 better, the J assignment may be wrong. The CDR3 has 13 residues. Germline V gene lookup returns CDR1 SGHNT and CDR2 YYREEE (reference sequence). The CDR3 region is CASSPAGGYEQYF. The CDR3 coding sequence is TGTGCCAGCAGCCCAGCGGGAGGGTACGAGCAGTACTTC.

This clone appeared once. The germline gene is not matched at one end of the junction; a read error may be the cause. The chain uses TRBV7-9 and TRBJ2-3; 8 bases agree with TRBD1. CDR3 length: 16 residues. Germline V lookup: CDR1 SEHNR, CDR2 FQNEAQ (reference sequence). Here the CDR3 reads CSSSYPDRAFADTQYF. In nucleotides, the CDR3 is TGTTCCAGCAGCTACCCGGACAGGGCCTTTGCAGATACGCAGTATTTT.

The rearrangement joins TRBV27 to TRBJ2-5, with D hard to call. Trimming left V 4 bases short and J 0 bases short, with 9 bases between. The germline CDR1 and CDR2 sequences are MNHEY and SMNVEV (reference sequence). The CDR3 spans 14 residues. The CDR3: CASSSSQYQETQYF. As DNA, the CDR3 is TGTGCCAGCAGTTCGTCTCAGTACCAAGAGACCCAGTACTTC.

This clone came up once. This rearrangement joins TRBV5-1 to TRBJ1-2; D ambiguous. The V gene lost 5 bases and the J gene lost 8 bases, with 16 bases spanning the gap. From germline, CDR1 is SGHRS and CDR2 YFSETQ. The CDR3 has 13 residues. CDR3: CASSPTEAGGYTF. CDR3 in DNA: TGCGCCAGCAGTCCGACGGAGGCCGGAGGCTACACCTTC.

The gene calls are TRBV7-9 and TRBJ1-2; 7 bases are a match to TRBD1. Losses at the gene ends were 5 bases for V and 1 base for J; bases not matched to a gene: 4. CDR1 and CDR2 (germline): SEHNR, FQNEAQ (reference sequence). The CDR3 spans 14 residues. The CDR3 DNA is TGTGCCAGCAGCCGGCAGGGGGTTAACTATGGCTACACCTTC. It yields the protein CASSRQGVNYGYTF.

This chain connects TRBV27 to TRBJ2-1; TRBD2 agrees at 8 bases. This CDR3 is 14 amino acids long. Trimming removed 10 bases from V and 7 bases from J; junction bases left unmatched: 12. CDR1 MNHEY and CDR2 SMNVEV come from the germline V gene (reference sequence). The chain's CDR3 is CATGSGRSFNEQFF. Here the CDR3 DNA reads TGTGCCACCGGAAGCGGGAGAAGTTTTAATGAGCAGTTCTTC.

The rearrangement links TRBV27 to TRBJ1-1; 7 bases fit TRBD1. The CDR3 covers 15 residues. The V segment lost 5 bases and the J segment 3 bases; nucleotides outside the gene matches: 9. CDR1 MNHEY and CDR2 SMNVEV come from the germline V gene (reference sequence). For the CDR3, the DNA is TGTGCCAGCAGTCTAACCGGGACAGTTCACACTGAAGCTTTCTTT. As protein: CASSLTGTVHTEAFF.

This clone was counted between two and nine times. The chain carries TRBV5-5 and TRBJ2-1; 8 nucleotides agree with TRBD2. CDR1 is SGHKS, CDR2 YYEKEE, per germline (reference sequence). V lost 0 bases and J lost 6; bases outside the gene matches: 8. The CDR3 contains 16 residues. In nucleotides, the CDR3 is TGTGCCAGCAGCTTGGGAGCGGGAGTTGGCGGCAATGAGCAGTTCTTC. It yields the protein CASSLGAGVGGNEQFF.

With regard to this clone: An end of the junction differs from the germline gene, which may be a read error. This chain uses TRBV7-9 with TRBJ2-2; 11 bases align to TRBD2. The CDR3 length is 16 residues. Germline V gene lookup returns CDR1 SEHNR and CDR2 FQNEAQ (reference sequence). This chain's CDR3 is CSSSWTSGSGTGELFF. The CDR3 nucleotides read TGTTCCAGCAGCTGGACTAGCGGGTCGGGCACCGGGGAGCTGTTTTTT.

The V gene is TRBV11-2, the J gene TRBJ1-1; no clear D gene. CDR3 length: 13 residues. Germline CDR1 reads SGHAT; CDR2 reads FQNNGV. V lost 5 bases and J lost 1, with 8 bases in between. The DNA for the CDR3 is TGTGCCAGCAGCGACAACGAGAACACTGAAGCTTTCTTT. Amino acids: CASSDNENTEAFF.

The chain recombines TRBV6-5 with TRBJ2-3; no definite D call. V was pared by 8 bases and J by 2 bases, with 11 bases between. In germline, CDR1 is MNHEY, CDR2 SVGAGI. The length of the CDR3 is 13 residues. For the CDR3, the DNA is TGTGCCAGCGTTCACAGCAACACAGATACGCAGTATTTT. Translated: CASVHSNTDTQYF.

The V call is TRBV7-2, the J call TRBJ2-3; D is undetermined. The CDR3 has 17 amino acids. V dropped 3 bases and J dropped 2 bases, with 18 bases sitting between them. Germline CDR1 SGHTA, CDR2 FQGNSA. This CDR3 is CASSFPTAGINTDTQYF. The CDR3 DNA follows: TGTGCCAGCAGCTTTCCAACAGCCGGAATCAACACAGATACGCAGTATTTT.

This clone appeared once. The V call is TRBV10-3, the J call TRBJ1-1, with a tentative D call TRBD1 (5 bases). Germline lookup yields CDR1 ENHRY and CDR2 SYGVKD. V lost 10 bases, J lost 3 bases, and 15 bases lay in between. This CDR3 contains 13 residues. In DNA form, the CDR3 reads TGTGCCACATCCCGGGGGGTTGACACTGAAGCTTTCTTT. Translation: CATSRGVDTEAFF.

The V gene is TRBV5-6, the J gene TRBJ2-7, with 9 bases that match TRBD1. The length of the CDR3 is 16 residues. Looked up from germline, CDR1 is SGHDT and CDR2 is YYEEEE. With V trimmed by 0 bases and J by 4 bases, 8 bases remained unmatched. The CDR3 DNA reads TGTGCCAGCAGCTTGGCGGGACAGGGCTTCATTTACGAGCAGTACTTC. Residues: CASSLAGQGFIYEQYF. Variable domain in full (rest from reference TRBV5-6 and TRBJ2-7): DAGVTQSPTHLIKTRGQQVTLRCSPKSGHDTVSWYQQALGQGPQFIFQYYEEEERQRGNFPDRFSGHQFPNYSSELNVNALLLGDSALYLCASSLAGQGFIYEQYFGPGTRLTVT.

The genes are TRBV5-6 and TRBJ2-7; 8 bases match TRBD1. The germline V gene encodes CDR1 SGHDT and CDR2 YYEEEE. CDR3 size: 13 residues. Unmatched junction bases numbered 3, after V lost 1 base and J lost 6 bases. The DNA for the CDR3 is TGTGCCAGCAGCTTGTTAGACAGGGGCGAGCAGTACTTC. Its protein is CASSLLDRGEQYF.

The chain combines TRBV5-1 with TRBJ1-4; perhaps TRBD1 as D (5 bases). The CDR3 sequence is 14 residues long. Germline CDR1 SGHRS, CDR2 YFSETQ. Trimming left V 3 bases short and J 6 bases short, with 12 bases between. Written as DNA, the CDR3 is TGCGCCAGCAGCTCCGGGACTGTTTATGAAAAACTGTTTTTT. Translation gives CASSSGTVYEKLFF.

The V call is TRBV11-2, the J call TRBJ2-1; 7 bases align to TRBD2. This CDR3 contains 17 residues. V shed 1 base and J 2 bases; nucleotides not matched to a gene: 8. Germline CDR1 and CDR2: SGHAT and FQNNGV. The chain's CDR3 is CASSLGRRGRTYNEQFF. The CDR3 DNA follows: TGTGCCAGCAGCTTAGGTCGTCGCGGGAGAACCTACAATGAGCAGTTCTTC.